This section outlines one T cell receptor (beta chain) sequence together with its context. Its target is unknown. The entirety of the isolated RNA underwent reverse transcription, so expressed TCRB transcripts were sequenced. The method was immunoSEQ multiplex PCR; TCRdb's version includes in-frame clones alone and lacks a portion of them. Of tens of thousands of clones in the sample, 49% were seen once. Per the germline V gene, CDR1 is SGHRS and CDR2 is YFSETQ. V lost 0 bases, J lost 8 bases, and 14 bases lay in between. The CDR3 is made up of 14 amino acids. The source of the sample is a study of beta chain features in type 1 diabetes. Study-wide points: All four CD4+ subsets from Type 1 diabetes patients carried moderately but significantly shorter TCRB CDR3s.

The chain couples TRBV5-1 to TRBJ1-2; D perhaps matches TRBD1 (6 bases). The receptor comes from a man under 40 with type 1 diabetes. The sequenced sample consisted of stem cell memory CD4+ T cells from blood. As DNA, the CDR3 is TGCGCCAGCAGCTTGGATGACAGGTCTAAGGGCTACACCTTC. Translating gives CASSLDDRSKGYTF.